This T cell receptor (beta chain) emerged from a study of T cells in Graves' hyperthyroidism and ophthalmopathy. V was clipped by 5 bases and J by 0 bases, with 15 bases between them. The CDR3 totals 16 residues. The germline gives CDR1 SNHLY, CDR2 FYNNEI. Newly diagnosed hyperthyroidism, duration under 2 months, in patients aged 18 to 65. Ten or more counts support this clonotype. Amplified TCR beta CDR3 regions came from RNA transcripts. TCR CDR3 regions were first amplified by RT-PCR with HTBI primers. Using its own MiXCR run on the multiplex PCR reads, TCRdb lists one record per CDR3 protein. Counted here are a few hundred thousand distinct CDR3 sequences, 15% to 17% occurring once; the ten biggest clones make up 13% to 15%.

V is TRBV2 and J is TRBJ2-3; D is possibly TRBD1 (6 bases). This receptor was obtained from a woman aged 18-29 years with Graves' hyperthyroidism. Sequences were obtained from blood. CDR3 coding DNA: TGTGCCAGCAGTCCCCAGGGGAGACTGAGCACAGATACGCAGTATTTT. It codes for CASSPQGRLSTDTQYF. Full variable domain (missing parts from reference TRBV2 and TRBJ2-3): EPEVTQTPSHQVTQMGQEVILRCVPISNHLYFYWYRQILGQKVEFLVSFYNNEISEKSEIFDDQFSVERPDGSNFTLKIRSTKLEDSAMYFCASSPQGRLSTDTQYFGPGTRLTVL.